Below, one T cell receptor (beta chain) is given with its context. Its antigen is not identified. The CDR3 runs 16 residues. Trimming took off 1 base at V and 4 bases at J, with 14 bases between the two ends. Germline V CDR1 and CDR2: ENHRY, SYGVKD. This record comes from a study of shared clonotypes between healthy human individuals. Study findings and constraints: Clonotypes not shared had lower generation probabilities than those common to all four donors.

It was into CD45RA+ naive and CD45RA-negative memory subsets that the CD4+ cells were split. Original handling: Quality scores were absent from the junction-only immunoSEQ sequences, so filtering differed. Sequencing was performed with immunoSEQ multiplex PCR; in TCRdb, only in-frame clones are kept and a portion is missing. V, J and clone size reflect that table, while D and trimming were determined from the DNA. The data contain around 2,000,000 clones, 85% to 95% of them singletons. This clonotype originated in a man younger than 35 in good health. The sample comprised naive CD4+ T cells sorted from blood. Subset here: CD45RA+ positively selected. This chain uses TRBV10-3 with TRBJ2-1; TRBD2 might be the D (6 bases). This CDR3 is CAISEYPGETYNEQFF. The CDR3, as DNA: TGTGCCATCAGTGAGTATCCGGGGGAAACTTACAATGAGCAGTTCTTC.